This T cell receptor beta chain was documented in a study of shared clonotypes between healthy human individuals. Study-wide results and caveats: Large sequencing depth failed to make sorted-subset sequencing complete, rarefaction showed. Several donors showed sharing of around 5.3% of naive CD4 clonotypes. An anticipated effect of sequencing depth on clonotype sharing among donors was recognized. Estimated richness values were generally larger in naive subsets than in memory subsets.

The data were produced by immunoSEQ multiplex PCR, yet TCRdb's version contains in-frame clones alone and is incomplete. The sample has over a million clones; 78% are singletons. Details on this clone: Its specificity is unknown.

With 3 bases removed from V and 7 bases from J, the gap between germline ends came to 6 bases. This CDR3 contains 11 residues. Germline V CDR1 and CDR2: SGHVS, FQNEAQ. The chain joins TRBV7-8 to TRBJ1-1; D unresolved. The sequence derives from a young man in good health. Some clones in this sample may be carry-over from other donors' samples. Sequencing used memory CD4+ T cells from PBMCs. The subset is: CD45RA-negative fraction. CDR3 DNA sequence: TGTGCCAGCAGCTTGGCAGTTGAAGCTTTCTTT. Its translation: CASSLAVEAFF.